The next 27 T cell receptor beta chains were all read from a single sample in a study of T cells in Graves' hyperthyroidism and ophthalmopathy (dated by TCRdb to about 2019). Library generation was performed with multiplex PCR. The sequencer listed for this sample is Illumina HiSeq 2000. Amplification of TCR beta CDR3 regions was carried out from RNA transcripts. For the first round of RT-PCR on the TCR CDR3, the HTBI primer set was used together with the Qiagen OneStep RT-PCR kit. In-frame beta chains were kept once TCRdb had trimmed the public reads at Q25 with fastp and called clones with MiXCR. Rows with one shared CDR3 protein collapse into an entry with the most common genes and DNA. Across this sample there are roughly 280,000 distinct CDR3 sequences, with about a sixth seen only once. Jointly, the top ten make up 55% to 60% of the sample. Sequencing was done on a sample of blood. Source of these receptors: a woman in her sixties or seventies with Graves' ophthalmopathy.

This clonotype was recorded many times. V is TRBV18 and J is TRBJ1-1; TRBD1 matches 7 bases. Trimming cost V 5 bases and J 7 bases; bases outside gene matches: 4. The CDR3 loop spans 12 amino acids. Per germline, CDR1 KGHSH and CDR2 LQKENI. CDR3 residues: CASSVTGVEAFF. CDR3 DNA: TGTGCCAGCTCAGTAACAGGGGTTGAAGCTTTCTTT.

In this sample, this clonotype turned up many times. The CDR3: CASRTGQGRGQETQYF. The DNA of the CDR3 is TGTGCCAGCAGGACAGGACAGGGCCGGGGCCAAGAGACCCAGTACTTC. The gene calls are TRBV6-1 and TRBJ2-5; TRBD1 agrees at 8 bases. Germline V gene data show CDR1 as MNHNS and CDR2 as SASEGT. V lost 6 bases and J lost 1; bases outside the gene matches: 10. This CDR3 has 16 amino acids.

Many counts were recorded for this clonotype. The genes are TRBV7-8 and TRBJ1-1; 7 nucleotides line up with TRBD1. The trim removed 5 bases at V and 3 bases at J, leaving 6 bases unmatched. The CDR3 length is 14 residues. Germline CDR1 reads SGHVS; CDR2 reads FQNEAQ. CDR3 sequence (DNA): TGTGCCAGCAGCCCACAGGGGCAGTACACTGAAGCTTTCTTT. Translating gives CASSPQGQYTEAFF. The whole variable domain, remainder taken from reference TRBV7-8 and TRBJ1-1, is GAGVSQSPRYKVAKRGQDVALRCDPISGHVSLFWYQQALGQGPEFLTYFQNEAQLDKSGLPSDRFFAERPEGSVSTLKIQRTQQEDSAVYLCASSPQGQYTEAFFGQGTRLTVV.

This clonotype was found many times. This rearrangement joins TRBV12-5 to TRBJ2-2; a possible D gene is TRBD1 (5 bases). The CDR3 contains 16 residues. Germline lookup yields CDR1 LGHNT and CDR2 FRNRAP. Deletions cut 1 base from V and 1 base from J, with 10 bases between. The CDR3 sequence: CASGLALTGNTGELFF. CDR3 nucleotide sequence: TGTGCTAGTGGTTTGGCCCTAACAGGGAACACCGGGGAGCTGTTTTTT.

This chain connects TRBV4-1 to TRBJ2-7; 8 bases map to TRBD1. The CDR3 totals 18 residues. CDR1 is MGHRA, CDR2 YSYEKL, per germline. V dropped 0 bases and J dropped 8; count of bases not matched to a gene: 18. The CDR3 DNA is TGCGCCAGCAGCCAAGATTTTAGGACAGGGAAACTCCTCGAGCAGCAGTACTTC. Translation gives CASSQDFRTGKLLEQQYF.

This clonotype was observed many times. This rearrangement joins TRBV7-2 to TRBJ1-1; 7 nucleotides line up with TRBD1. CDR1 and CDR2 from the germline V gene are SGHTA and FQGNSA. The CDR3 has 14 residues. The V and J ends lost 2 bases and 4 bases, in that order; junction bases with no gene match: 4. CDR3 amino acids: CASSLLTGTTEAFF. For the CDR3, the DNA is TGTGCCAGCAGCTTACTGACAGGGACCACTGAAGCTTTCTTT.

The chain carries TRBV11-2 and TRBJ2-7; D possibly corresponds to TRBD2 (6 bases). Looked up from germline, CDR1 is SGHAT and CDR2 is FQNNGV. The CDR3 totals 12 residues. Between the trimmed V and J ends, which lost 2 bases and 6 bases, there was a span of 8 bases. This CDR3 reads CASSLWRGEQYF. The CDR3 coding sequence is TGTGCCAGCAGCTTATGGCGGGGCGAGCAGTACTTC.

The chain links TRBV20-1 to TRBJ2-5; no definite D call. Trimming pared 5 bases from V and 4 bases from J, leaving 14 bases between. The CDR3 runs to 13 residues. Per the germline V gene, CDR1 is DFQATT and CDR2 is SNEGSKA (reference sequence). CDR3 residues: CSAWDQRGETQYF. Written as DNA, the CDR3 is TGCAGTGCTTGGGATCAAAGAGGAGAGACCCAGTACTTC.

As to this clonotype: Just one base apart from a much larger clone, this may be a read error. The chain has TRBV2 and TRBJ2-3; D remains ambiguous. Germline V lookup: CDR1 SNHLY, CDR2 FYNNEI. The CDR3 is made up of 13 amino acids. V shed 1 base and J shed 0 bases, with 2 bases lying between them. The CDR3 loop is CASSEESTDTQYF. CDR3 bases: TGTGCCAGCAGTGAAGAGAGCACAGATACGCAGTATTTT.

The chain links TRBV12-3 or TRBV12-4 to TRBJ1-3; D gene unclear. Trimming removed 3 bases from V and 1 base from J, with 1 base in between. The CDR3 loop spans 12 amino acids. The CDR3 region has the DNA TGTGCCAGCAGTTTTTCTGGAAACACCATATATTTT. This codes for CASSFSGNTIYF.

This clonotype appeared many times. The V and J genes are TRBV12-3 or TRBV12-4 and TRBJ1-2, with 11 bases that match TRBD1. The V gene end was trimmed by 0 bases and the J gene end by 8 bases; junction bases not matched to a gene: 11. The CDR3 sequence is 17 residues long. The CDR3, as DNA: TGTGCCAGCAGTTTAGCGCGGGACAGGGGGAATTTTGGCGGCTACACCTTC. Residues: CASSLARDRGNFGGYTF.

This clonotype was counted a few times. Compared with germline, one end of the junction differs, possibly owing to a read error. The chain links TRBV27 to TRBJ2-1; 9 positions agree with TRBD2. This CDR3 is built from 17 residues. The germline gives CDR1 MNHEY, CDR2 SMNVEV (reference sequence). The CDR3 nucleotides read TGTGCCAGCAGTCCGCTTTGGCGGGAGGGCCGGTACAGTGAGCAGTTCTTC. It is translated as CASSPLWREGRYSEQFF.

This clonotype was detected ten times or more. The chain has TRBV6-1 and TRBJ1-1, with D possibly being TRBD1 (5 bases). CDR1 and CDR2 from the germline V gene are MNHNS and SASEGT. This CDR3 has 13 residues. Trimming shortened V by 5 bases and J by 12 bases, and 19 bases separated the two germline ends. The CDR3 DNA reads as TGTGCCAGCAGTCTTGAGAGGTCAGGGTCGACTTTCTTT. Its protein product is CASSLERSGSTFF.

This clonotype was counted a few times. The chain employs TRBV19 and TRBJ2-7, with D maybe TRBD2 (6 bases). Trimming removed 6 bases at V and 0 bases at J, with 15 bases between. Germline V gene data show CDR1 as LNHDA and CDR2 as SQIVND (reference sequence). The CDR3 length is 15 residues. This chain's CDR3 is CASSPTGTDSYEQYF. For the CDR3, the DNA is TGTGCCAGTAGCCCTACCGGGACTGACTCCTACGAGCAGTACTTC.

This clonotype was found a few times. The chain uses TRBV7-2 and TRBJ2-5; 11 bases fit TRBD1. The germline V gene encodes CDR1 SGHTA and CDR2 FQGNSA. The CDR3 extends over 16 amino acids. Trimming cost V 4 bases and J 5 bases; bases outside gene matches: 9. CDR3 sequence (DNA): TGTGCCAGCAGCTATCCGGGACAGGGGGTTTACGAGACCCAGTACTTC. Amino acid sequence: CASSYPGQGVYETQYF.

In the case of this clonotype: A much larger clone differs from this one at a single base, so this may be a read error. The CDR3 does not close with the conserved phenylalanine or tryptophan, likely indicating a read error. This CDR3 reads CASTLGGANYGYTL. In DNA, the CDR3 is TGTGCCAGCACCCTTGGGGGGGCCAACTATGGCTACACCCTC. The chain carries TRBV7-2 and TRBJ1-2; a weak D match, TRBD1 (6 bases). Per the germline V gene, CDR1 is SGHTA and CDR2 is FQGNSA. The ends were cut back, 7 bases at V and 2 bases at J, with 14 bases in the middle. The CDR3 contains 14 residues.

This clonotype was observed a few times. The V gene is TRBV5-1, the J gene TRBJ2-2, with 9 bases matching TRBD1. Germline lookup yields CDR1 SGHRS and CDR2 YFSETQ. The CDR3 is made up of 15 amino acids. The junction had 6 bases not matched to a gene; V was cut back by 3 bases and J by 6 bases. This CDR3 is CASSSTGGAAGELFF. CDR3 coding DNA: TGCGCCAGCAGCTCAACAGGGGGCGCAGCCGGGGAGCTGTTTTTT.

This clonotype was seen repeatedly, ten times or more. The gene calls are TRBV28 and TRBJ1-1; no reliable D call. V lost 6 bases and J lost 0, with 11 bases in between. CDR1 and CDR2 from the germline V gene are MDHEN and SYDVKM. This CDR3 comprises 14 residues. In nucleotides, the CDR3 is TGTGCCAGCAGCCTTATATCAATGAACACTGAAGCTTTCTTT. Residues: CASSLISMNTEAFF. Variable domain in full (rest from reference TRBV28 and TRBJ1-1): DVKVTQSSRYLVKRTGEKVFLECVQDMDHENMFWYRQDPGLGLRLIYFSYDVKMKEKGDIPEGYSVSREKKERFSLILESASTNQTSMYLCASSLISMNTEAFFGQGTRLTVV.

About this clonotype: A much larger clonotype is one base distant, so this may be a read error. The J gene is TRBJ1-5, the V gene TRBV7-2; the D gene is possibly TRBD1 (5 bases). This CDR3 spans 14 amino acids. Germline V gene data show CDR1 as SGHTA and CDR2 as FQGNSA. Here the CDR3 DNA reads TGTGCCAGCAGCTTAGTGGGCAGGGAAAGTCCCCGGCATTTT. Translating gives CASSLVGRESPRHF.

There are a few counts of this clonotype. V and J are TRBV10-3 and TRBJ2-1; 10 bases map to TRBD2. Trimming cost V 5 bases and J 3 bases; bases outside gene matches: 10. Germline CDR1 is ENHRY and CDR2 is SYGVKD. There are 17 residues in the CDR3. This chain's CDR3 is CAISIIQRTSGYNEQFF. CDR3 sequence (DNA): TGTGCCATCAGTATAATACAAAGGACTAGCGGCTACAATGAGCAGTTCTTC.

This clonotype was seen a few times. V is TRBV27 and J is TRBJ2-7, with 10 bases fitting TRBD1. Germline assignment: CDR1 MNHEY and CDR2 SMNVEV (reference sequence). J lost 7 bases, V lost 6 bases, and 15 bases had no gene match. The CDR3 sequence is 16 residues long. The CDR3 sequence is CASRPYDRGPAGEQYF. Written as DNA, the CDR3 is TGTGCCAGCAGACCCTATGACAGGGGGCCCGCGGGGGAGCAGTACTTC.

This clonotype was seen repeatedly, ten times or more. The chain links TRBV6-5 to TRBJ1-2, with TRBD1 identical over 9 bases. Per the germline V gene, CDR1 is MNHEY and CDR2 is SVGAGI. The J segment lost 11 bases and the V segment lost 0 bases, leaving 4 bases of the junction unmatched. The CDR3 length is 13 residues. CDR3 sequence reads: CASSYSGQGGYTF. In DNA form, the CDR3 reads TGTGCCAGCAGTTACTCGGGACAGGGAGGATACACCTTC.

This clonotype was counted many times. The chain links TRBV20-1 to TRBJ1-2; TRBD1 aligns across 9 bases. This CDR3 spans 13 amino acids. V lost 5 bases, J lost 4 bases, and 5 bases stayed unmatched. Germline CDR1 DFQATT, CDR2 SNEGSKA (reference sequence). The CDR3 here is CSALPGQGYGYTF. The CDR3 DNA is TGCAGTGCTCTACCGGGACAGGGCTATGGCTACACCTTC.

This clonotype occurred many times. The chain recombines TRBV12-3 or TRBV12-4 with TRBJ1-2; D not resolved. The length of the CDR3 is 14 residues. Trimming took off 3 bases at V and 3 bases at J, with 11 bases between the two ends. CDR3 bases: TGTGCCAGCAGTTTTTGGACGGCACACTATGGCTACACCTTC. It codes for CASSFWTAHYGYTF.

CDR3 sequence: CASSRDKLETQYF. The CDR3 nucleotides are TGTGCCAGCAGCCGCGACAAACTGGAGACCCAGTACTTC. The chain couples TRBV5-4 to TRBJ2-5; D is undetermined. The CDR3 spans 13 residues. Germline-derived CDR1 and CDR2 are SGHNT and YYREEE (reference sequence). Trimming removed 4 bases from V and 5 bases from J, with 12 bases in between.

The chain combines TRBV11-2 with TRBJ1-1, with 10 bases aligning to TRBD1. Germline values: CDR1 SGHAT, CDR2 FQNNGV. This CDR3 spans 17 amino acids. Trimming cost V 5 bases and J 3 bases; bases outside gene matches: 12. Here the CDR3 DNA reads TGTGCCAGCAGCGACCCGGGACAGGGGCGAAGCTACACTGAAGCTTTCTTT. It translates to CASSDPGQGRSYTEAFF.

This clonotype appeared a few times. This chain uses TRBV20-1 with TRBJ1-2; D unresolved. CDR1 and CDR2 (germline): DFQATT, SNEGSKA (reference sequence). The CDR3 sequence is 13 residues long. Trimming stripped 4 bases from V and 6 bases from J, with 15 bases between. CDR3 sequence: CSAKPPLLDGYTF. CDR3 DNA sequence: TGCAGTGCTAAACCCCCGCTGCTCGATGGCTACACCTTC.